This T cell receptor (beta chain) was retrieved from a study of T cells expressing NK-cell markers. About the research overall: Sorted CD3+CD56+NKG2C+, CD3+CD56+NKG2C- and CD3+CD56-NKG2C+ T cells supplied TCR beta repertoires. Seven donors tested HCMV-seropositive and one tested seronegative among the eight sequenced.

Details on this clonotype: Its antigen remains unidentified.

CDR1 is KGHSH, CDR2 LQKENI, per germline. This CDR3 spans 18 amino acids. Reanalyzing the 5' RACE reads, TCRdb keeps one entry per CDR3 protein, without DNA. This repertoire includes approximately 460,000 distinct CDR3 sequences. Study-wide results and caveats: The CD3+CD56-NKG2C+ fraction of a handful of donors was also led by these clonotypes.

This sequence originates from a woman aged 18 to 69 in good health. Sequenced input: blood T cells: a sorted CD56 or NKG2C T cell subset, CD4+ or CD8+ T cells, or bulk PBMC T cells (not recorded which). The chain is built from TRBV18 and TRBJ2-5; TCRdb indicates TRBD2, and absent DNA this call remains unverified. The chain's CDR3 is CASSPQGSSGGRQETQYF.